A single sample is the source of the 4 T cell receptor beta chains below, sequenced in a study of blood T cell repertoires in COVID-19. The repertoire was sequenced with immunoSEQ multiplex PCR; TCRdb's copy has only in-frame clones and lacks some. The table lists 140,000 to 150,000 clones, over 75% of them singletons. Sequenced sample: peripheral blood. The source of these receptors is a human donor in a cohort sampled during active COVID-19.

The chain combines TRBV27 with TRBJ2-6; TRBD2 matches 8 bases. The germline V gene encodes CDR1 MNHEY and CDR2 SMNVEV (reference sequence). This CDR3 region has 19 residues. Germline trimming cut 2 bases from V and 1 base from J; bases unmatched to any gene: 10. CDR3 sequence (DNA): TGTGCCAGCAGTTTACTCCCGAGGTTAGCGGGGTCTGGGGCCAACGTCCTGACTTTC. It translates to CASSLLPRLAGSGANVLTF. The whole variable domain, filled in from reference TRBV27 and TRBJ2-6, reads EAQVTQNPRYLITVTGKKLTVTCSQNMNHEYMSWYRQDPGLGLRQIYYSMNVEVTDKGDVPEGYKVSRKEKRNFPLILESPSPNQTSLYFCASSLLPRLAGSGANVLTFGAGSRLTVL.

CDR3 nucleotides: TGTGCCAGCAGTTTCGGGACAGACACTGAAGCTTTCTTT. This gives the protein CASSFGTDTEAFF. The chain couples TRBV12-3 or TRBV12-4 to TRBJ1-1; 7 bases align to TRBD1. Trimming removed 3 bases from V and 3 bases from J; junction bases left unmatched: 1. CDR3 length: 13 residues.

The chain combines TRBV4-1 with TRBJ1-1, with a possible D match to TRBD1 (5 bases). Germline CDR1 and CDR2: MGHRA and YSYEKL. The V end lost 4 bases, the J end lost 1 base, and 13 bases lay between the germline ends. There are 15 residues in the CDR3. This CDR3 reads CASSPEPGQNTEAFF. The CDR3 nucleotides read TGCGCCAGCAGCCCCGAGCCTGGACAGAACACTGAAGCTTTCTTT.

The rearrangement joins TRBV15 to TRBJ2-1; tentative D call: TRBD2 (6 bases). Germline CDR1 reads LNHNV; CDR2 reads YYDKDF (reference sequence). This CDR3 is built from 13 residues. The V end lost 0 bases, the J end lost 10 bases, and 10 bases lay between the germline ends. The CDR3 spells CATSRDPAGEQFF. As DNA, the CDR3 is TGTGCCACCAGCAGAGATCCGGCGGGGGAGCAGTTCTTC.